A selection of T cell receptor beta chains follows, all from one sample in a study of CD8+ T cells in alopecia areata. Sequencing used immunoSEQ multiplex PCR; TCRdb keeps in-frame clones, though not all of them. The table has just over 30,000 clones, 62% seen once. Source material: NKG2D-high CD8+ T cells sorted from blood. The receptors come from a human donor with alopecia areata. CDR3s include the opening cysteine and the closing phenylalanine or tryptophan. Each record gives: V gene, clone size, D gene, J gene, CDR3 DNA, CDR3 protein. The D gene is left open where the match is weak. The size entry is marked missing in some rows and otherwise reads once, few, many or a size class.

v_gene: TRBV27
abundance: few
d_gene: TRBD1
j_gene: TRBJ2-1
CDR3nt: TGTGCCAGCAGTTTCCCGGACAGGGATAATAATGAGCAGTTCTTC
CDR3aa: CASSFPDRDNNEQFF

v_gene: TRBV13
abundance: few
d_gene: .
j_gene: TRBJ2-1
CDR3nt: TGTGCCAGCAGCCACGGAGGCCTCTCTTACAATGAGCAGTTCTTC
CDR3aa: CASSHGGLSYNEQFF

v_gene: TRBV7-9
abundance: medium-sized
d_gene: .
j_gene: TRBJ2-1
CDR3nt: TGTGCCAGCAGCTCCTCTCTTGACCCGTCCTACAATGAGCAGTTCTTC
CDR3aa: CASSSSLDPSYNEQFF

v_gene: TRBV15
abundance: few
d_gene: .
j_gene: TRBJ2-1
CDR3nt: TGTGCCACCAGCAGAGACCCGACAGGCGAGCAGTTCTTC
CDR3aa: CATSRDPTGEQFF

v_gene: TRBV25-1
abundance: .
d_gene: TRBD1
j_gene: TRBJ2-7
CDR3nt: TGTGCCAGCAGTGATCCGGACAGGCCCTACGAGCAGTACTTC
CDR3aa: CASSDPDRPYEQYF

v_gene: TRBV6-6
abundance: .
d_gene: .
j_gene: TRBJ1-1
CDR3nt: TGTGCCAGCAGCCCTTTAAACACTGAAGCTTTCTTT
CDR3aa: CASSPLNTEAFF

v_gene: TRBV2
abundance: few
d_gene: .
j_gene: TRBJ2-7
CDR3nt: TGTGCCAGCAGCCCGGAAGTCTACGAGCAGTACTTC
CDR3aa: CASSPEVYEQYF

v_gene: TRBV30
abundance: .
d_gene: .
j_gene: TRBJ1-5
CDR3nt: TGTGCTTGGGGGGGCACGTCGACCCAGCATTTT
CDR3aa: CAWGGTSTQHF

v_gene: TRBV9
abundance: .
d_gene: .
j_gene: TRBJ2-1
CDR3nt: TGTGCCAGCAGCGACTACGAGTTCTCCTACAATGAGCAGTTCTTC
CDR3aa: CASSDYEFSYNEQFF

v_gene: TRBV7-9
abundance: .
d_gene: .
j_gene: TRBJ2-7
CDR3nt: TGTGCCAGCAGCTTTGGTCAGATTAGCTCCTACGAGCAGTACTTC
CDR3aa: CASSFGQISSYEQYF

v_gene: TRBV28
abundance: few
d_gene: .
j_gene: TRBJ1-4
CDR3nt: TGTGCCACCAAGACAGGAACGAATGAAAAACTGTTTTTT
CDR3aa: CATKTGTNEKLFF

v_gene: TRBV4-1
abundance: .
d_gene: TRBD2
j_gene: TRBJ2-1
CDR3nt: TGCGCCAGCAGCCTACTTGCGGGAGGCTACAATGGGCAGTTCTTC
CDR3aa: CASSLLAGGYNGQFF

v_gene: TRBV27
abundance: .
d_gene: .
j_gene: TRBJ2-3
CDR3nt: TGTGCCAGTAAATGGGTTTCTAGCACAGATACGCAGTATTTT
CDR3aa: CASKWVSSTDTQYF

v_gene: TRBV2
abundance: .
d_gene: .
j_gene: TRBJ2-1
CDR3nt: TGTGCCAGCACAGGGGCAACCTACAATGAGCAGTTCTTC
CDR3aa: CASTGATYNEQFF

v_gene: TRBV2
abundance: .
d_gene: TRBD1
j_gene: TRBJ2-7
CDR3nt: TGTGCCACGCCGGGACAGAGGGTGGGAGAGCAGTACTTC
CDR3aa: CATPGQRVGEQYF

v_gene: TRBV27
abundance: .
d_gene: .
j_gene: TRBJ2-1
CDR3nt: TGTGCCAGCAGTCCCACCCCGCAGGGACCCTCCTACAATGAGCAGTTCTTC
CDR3aa: CASSPTPQGPSYNEQFF

v_gene: TRBV7-9
abundance: few
d_gene: .
j_gene: TRBJ2-7
CDR3nt: TGTGCCAGCAGCTTGGGATCCTACGAGCAGTACTTC
CDR3aa: CASSLGSYEQYF

v_gene: TRBV14
abundance: .
d_gene: TRBD1
j_gene: TRBJ1-2
CDR3nt: TGTGCCAGCAGCCAAGCGACAGGGGGCTCTGGCTACACCTTC
CDR3aa: CASSQATGGSGYTF

v_gene: TRBV9
abundance: .
d_gene: .
j_gene: TRBJ2-1
CDR3nt: TGTGCCAGCAGCGTAGAAGGGATGGGGTACAATGAGCAGTTCTTC
CDR3aa: CASSVEGMGYNEQFF

v_gene: TRBV7-9
abundance: .
d_gene: .
j_gene: TRBJ2-7
CDR3nt: TGTGCCAGCAGCTTAGTTATTGGGGCAATCTACGAGCAGTACTTC
CDR3aa: CASSLVIGAIYEQYF

v_gene: TRBV29-1
abundance: .
d_gene: .
j_gene: TRBJ1-1
CDR3nt: TGCAGCGTTGAAGGATCGCCCGAAGGGGCCACTGAAGCTTTCTTT
CDR3aa: CSVEGSPEGATEAFF

v_gene: TRBV5-4
abundance: .
d_gene: .
j_gene: TRBJ1-2
CDR3nt: TGTGCCAGCAGCTCATCCACATTCATTGGCTACACCTTC
CDR3aa: CASSSSTFIGYTF

v_gene: TRBV30
abundance: few
d_gene: .
j_gene: TRBJ2-7
CDR3nt: TGTGCCTGGAGTGGGGGGACGGGCTACGAGCAGTACTTC
CDR3aa: CAWSGGTGYEQYF

v_gene: TRBV7-8
abundance: .
d_gene: .
j_gene: TRBJ2-2
CDR3nt: TGTGCCAGCAGCTTACCCGCGCAACAGGTTAACACCGGGGAGCTGTTTTTT
CDR3aa: CASSLPAQQVNTGELFF

v_gene: TRBV29-1
abundance: .
d_gene: .
j_gene: TRBJ2-5
CDR3nt: TGCAGCGTTGTGAGTAGCTGGGTTCGGTTGCAAGAGACCCAGTACTTC
CDR3aa: CSVVSSWVRLQETQYF

v_gene: TRBV4-1
abundance: few
d_gene: .
j_gene: TRBJ2-5
CDR3nt: TGCGCCAGCAGCCATTACCAGGGTACGGAGACCCAGTACTTC
CDR3aa: CASSHYQGTETQYF

v_gene: TRBV15
abundance: once
d_gene: .
j_gene: TRBJ1-4
CDR3nt: TGTGCCACCAGCAGAGATCTGATCGACGGTGCAACTAATGAAAAACTGTTTTTT
CDR3aa: CATSRDLIDGATNEKLFF

v_gene: TRBV2
abundance: once
d_gene: .
j_gene: TRBJ2-1
CDR3nt: TGTGCCAGCAGTACGATGTCGGAGGTCCCTGAGCAGTTCTTC
CDR3aa: CASSTMSEVPEQFF

v_gene: TRBV7-9
abundance: once
d_gene: TRBD1
j_gene: TRBJ1-5
CDR3nt: TGTGCCAGCAGCTTAGGGACAGGGGTTGATCAGCCCCAGCATTTT
CDR3aa: CASSLGTGVDQPQHF

v_gene: TRBV28
abundance: .
d_gene: .
j_gene: TRBJ2-7
CDR3nt: TGTGCCACCAACCTACGGGGGCGGATTTACGAGCAGTACTTC
CDR3aa: CATNLRGRIYEQYF

v_gene: TRBV30
abundance: .
d_gene: TRBD1
j_gene: TRBJ2-2
CDR3nt: TGTGCCTGGAGCGGGGACAGGGGGTACACCGGGGAGCTGTTTTTT
CDR3aa: CAWSGDRGYTGELFF

v_gene: TRBV19
abundance: once
d_gene: TRBD2
j_gene: TRBJ2-3
CDR3nt: TGTGCCAGTAGTACATACGGACTAGCGGGAGTTCTTACAGATACGCAGTATTTT
CDR3aa: CASSTYGLAGVLTDTQYF

v_gene: TRBV28
abundance: .
d_gene: .
j_gene: TRBJ1-2
CDR3nt: TGTGCCAGCACCCCATCAGGGCTTAACTATGGCTACACCTTC
CDR3aa: CASTPSGLNYGYTF

v_gene: TRBV6-6
abundance: .
d_gene: TRBD2
j_gene: TRBJ2-1
CDR3nt: TGTGCCAGCAGTTGGAGGCGGGGAGGGTCCGGAGATGAGCAGTTCTTC
CDR3aa: CASSWRRGGSGDEQFF

v_gene: TRBV14
abundance: .
d_gene: TRBD2
j_gene: TRBJ2-1
CDR3nt: TGTGCCAGCAGCCAGATGTCGGGACTAGCGGGGGGCAATGAGCAGTTCTTC
CDR3aa: CASSQMSGLAGGNEQFF

v_gene: TRBV27
abundance: .
d_gene: .
j_gene: TRBJ1-2
CDR3nt: TGTGCCAGCTTCGGAGGGGGTTATGGCTACACCTTC
CDR3aa: CASFGGGYGYTF

v_gene: TRBV30
abundance: .
d_gene: .
j_gene: TRBJ2-7
CDR3nt: TGTGCCTGGAGGCCTCAGGGCTACGAGCAGTACTTC
CDR3aa: CAWRPQGYEQYF

v_gene: TRBV29-1
abundance: .
d_gene: .
j_gene: TRBJ1-1
CDR3nt: TGCAGCGTGACAACGAACACTGAAGCTTTCTTT
CDR3aa: CSVTTNTEAFF

v_gene: TRBV2
abundance: .
d_gene: TRBD1
j_gene: TRBJ1-1
CDR3nt: TGTGCCAGCAGAGGGGACAGGGAACAACACACTGAAGCTTTCTTT
CDR3aa: CASRGDREQHTEAFF

v_gene: TRBV5-1
abundance: few
d_gene: .
j_gene: TRBJ1-1
CDR3nt: TGCGCCAGCAGCGTGACCGGGCCAAAGGGTACTGAAGCTTTCTTT
CDR3aa: CASSVTGPKGTEAFF

v_gene: TRBV11-2
abundance: .
d_gene: .
j_gene: TRBJ2-2
CDR3nt: TGTGCCATCTTGGCCGGCACCGGGGAGCTGTTTTTT
CDR3aa: CAILAGTGELFF

v_gene: TRBV10-1
abundance: .
d_gene: .
j_gene: TRBJ2-3
CDR3nt: TGCGCCAGCAGTCACGCCCTCCAGAAGGGCACAGATACGCAGTATTTT
CDR3aa: CASSHALQKGTDTQYF

v_gene: TRBV19
abundance: few
d_gene: .
j_gene: TRBJ1-1
CDR3nt: TGTGCCAGTAGAATTGGTGATATTGAAGCTTTCTTT
CDR3aa: CASRIGDIEAFF

v_gene: TRBV7-9
abundance: .
d_gene: .
j_gene: TRBJ2-7
CDR3nt: TGTGCCAGCAGCTTAACTGACAGGTTAAACTACGAGCAGTACTTC
CDR3aa: CASSLTDRLNYEQYF

v_gene: TRBV6-4
abundance: .
d_gene: TRBD2
j_gene: TRBJ2-3
CDR3nt: TGTGCCAGCAGTGACTCCGGGACTAGCGGTGCAGATACGCAGTATTTT
CDR3aa: CASSDSGTSGADTQYF

v_gene: TRBV4-1
abundance: .
d_gene: TRBD1
j_gene: TRBJ1-2
CDR3nt: TGCGCCAGCAGCCAAGATCGGACAGGGGGCGGCGGCTACACCTTC
CDR3aa: CASSQDRTGGGGYTF

v_gene: TRBV25-1
abundance: .
d_gene: .
j_gene: TRBJ1-2
CDR3nt: TGTGCCAGCAAGGGTGGGGGAGGCATCTATGGCTACACCTTC
CDR3aa: CASKGGGGIYGYTF

v_gene: TRBV2
abundance: .
d_gene: .
j_gene: TRBJ2-2
CDR3nt: TGTGCCAGCAGTGAGCTAGCCGGGGGTCCCGGGGAGCTGTTTTTT
CDR3aa: CASSELAGGPGELFF

v_gene: TRBV5-1
abundance: .
d_gene: .
j_gene: TRBJ2-7
CDR3nt: TGCGCCAGCAGTATGATGGGGGCAGGGACCTACGAGCAGTACTTC
CDR3aa: CASSMMGAGTYEQYF

v_gene: TRBV7-9
abundance: .
d_gene: .
j_gene: TRBJ2-3
CDR3nt: TGTGCCAGCAGCGACACCACTAGCACAGATACGCAGTATTTT
CDR3aa: CASSDTTSTDTQYF

v_gene: TRBV4-3
abundance: .
d_gene: .
j_gene: TRBJ2-7
CDR3nt: TGCGCCAGCAGCCAAGCCAGGGGCGGAATAGGCGGGGACTACGAGCAGTACTTC
CDR3aa: CASSQARGGIGGDYEQYF

v_gene: TRBV30
abundance: .
d_gene: .
j_gene: TRBJ1-1
CDR3nt: TGTGCCTATAACCGGGCTGAAGCTTTCTTT
CDR3aa: CAYNRAEAFF

v_gene: TRBV5-4
abundance: .
d_gene: TRBD2
j_gene: TRBJ2-7
CDR3nt: TGTGCCAGCAGCTTGTTAGCGGGAGAGGAGCAGTACTTC
CDR3aa: CASSLLAGEEQYF

v_gene: TRBV10-3
abundance: .
d_gene: .
j_gene: TRBJ1-3
CDR3nt: TGTGCCATCAAGGAGGGGCGCTCCTCGGGAAACACCATATATTTT
CDR3aa: CAIKEGRSSGNTIYF